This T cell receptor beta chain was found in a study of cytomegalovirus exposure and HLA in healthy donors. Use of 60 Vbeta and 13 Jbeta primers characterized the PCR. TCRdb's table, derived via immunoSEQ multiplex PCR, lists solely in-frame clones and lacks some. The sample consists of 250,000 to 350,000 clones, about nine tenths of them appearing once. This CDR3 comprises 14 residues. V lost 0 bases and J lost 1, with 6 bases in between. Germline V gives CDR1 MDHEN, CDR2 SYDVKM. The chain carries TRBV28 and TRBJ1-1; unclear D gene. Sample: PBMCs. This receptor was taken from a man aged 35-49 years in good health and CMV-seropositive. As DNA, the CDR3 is TGTGCCAGCAGTTTATGGAAACAGAACACTGAAGCTTTCTTT. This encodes CASSLWKQNTEAFF. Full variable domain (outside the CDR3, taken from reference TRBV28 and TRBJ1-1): DVKVTQSSRYLVKRTGEKVFLECVQDMDHENMFWYRQDPGLGLRLIYFSYDVKMKEKGDIPEGYSVSREKKERFSLILESASTNQTSMYLCASSLWKQNTEAFFGQGTRLTVV.